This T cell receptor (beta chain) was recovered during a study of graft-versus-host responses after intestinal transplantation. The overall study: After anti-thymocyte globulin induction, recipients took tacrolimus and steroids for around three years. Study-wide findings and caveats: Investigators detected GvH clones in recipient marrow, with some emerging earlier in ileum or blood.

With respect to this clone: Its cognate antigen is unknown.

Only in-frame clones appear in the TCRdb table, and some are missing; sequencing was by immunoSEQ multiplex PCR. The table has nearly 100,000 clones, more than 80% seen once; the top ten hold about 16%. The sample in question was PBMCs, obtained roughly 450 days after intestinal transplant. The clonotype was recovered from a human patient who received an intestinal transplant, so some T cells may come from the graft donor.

Here the CDR3 DNA reads TGTGCCACCAGCAGAACGACAGCTGACACAGATACGCAGTATTTT. It translates to CATSRTTADTDTQYF. The V call is TRBV15, the J call TRBJ2-3, with D maybe TRBD1 (5 bases). V gave up 2 bases and J gave up 2 bases, with 11 bases separating them. Germline CDR1 is LNHNV and CDR2 is YYDKDF (reference sequence). CDR3 length: 15 residues.